What follows are 32 T cell receptor beta chains derived from one specimen sequenced in a study of blood T cells in healthy people across ages. A second roughly 6 to 12 cycle PCR used barcoded and J-beta primers. TCRdb passed the 5' RACE reads through MiXCR, listing each CDR3 protein once. The sample carries about 930,000 distinct CDR3 sequences, about 27% recorded once. These same data were also listed under a study on T cells of mothers and their children.

Specimen: blood. The receptor source for this set is a woman in her thirties or forties in good health.

This clonotype was observed a handful of times. J is TRBJ2-1 and V is TRBV24-1, with D possibly being TRBD2 (6 bases). V gave up 5 bases and J gave up 3 bases, with 10 bases separating them. The CDR3 covers 14 residues. Germline values: CDR1 KGHDR, CDR2 SFDVKD. CDR3 sequence reads: CATSAGGFYNEQFF. The CDR3 coding sequence is TGTGCCACCAGTGCTGGGGGGTTCTACAATGAGCAGTTCTTC.

The rearrangement links TRBV7-9 to TRBJ2-7; the match to TRBD1 covers 8 bases. The CDR3 extends over 17 amino acids. V was pared by 2 bases and J by 2 bases, with 11 bases of the junction left unmatched. Germline loops: CDR1 SEHNR, CDR2 FQNEAQ (reference sequence). The DNA for the CDR3 is TGTGCCAGCAGCTTATTGGACAGGGAACCTATAACCTACGAGCAGTACTTC. Protein: CASSLLDREPITYEQYF.

Remarks on this clonotype: This may be a read error: a much more frequent sequence differs by one nucleotide. V usage is TRBV20-1 and J usage is TRBJ2-5; 9 bases agree with TRBD2. CDR1 and CDR2 (germline): DFQATT, SNEGSKA (reference sequence). This CDR3 has 15 amino acids. V dropped 6 bases and J dropped 11; count of bases not matched to a gene: 19. The DNA for the CDR3 is TGCAGTGCACCCAGCGGGGGGAATTCCTACAATGAGCAGTACTTC. Amino acids: CSAPSGGNSYNEQYF.

Here the CDR3 DNA reads TGTGCCAGCAACCCCGCAGGATTCGGCGGCTACACCTTC. Its protein is CASNPAGFGGYTF. The rearrangement joins TRBV12-3 or TRBV12-4 to TRBJ1-2; D unclear. V shed 7 bases and J shed 8 bases, with 17 bases lying between them. The CDR3 has 13 residues.

The V call is TRBV7-2, the J call TRBJ2-1, with D tentatively TRBD2 (7 bases). CDR1 is SGHTA, CDR2 FQGNSA, per germline. V was pared by 2 bases and J by 8 bases, with 16 bases between. There are 15 residues in the CDR3. The CDR3 DNA sequence: TGTGCCAGCAGCTTATCCTCGGGGGGCCACTATGAGCAGTTCTTC. Amino acids: CASSLSSGGHYEQFF.

This clonotype was recorded a few times. The gene calls are TRBV20-1 and TRBJ2-2; no firm D call. The length of the CDR3 is 14 residues. Trimming pared 5 bases from V and 0 bases from J, leaving 10 bases between. The germline CDR1 and CDR2 sequences are DFQATT and SNEGSKA (reference sequence). The CDR3 DNA follows: TGCAGTGCTGTGGACGTCTCGAACACCGGGGAGCTGTTTTTT. Translating gives CSAVDVSNTGELFF.

This clonotype was observed a handful of times. V and J are TRBV12-3 or TRBV12-4 and TRBJ2-1; 9 bases align to TRBD2. Germline trimming cut 7 bases from V and 14 bases from J; bases unmatched to any gene: 6. CDR3 length: 11 amino acids. Here the CDR3 DNA reads TGTGCCAGCACTAGCGGGACAGAGGAGTTCTTC. This codes for CASTSGTEEFF.

Remarks on this clonotype: Possible read error: a much larger clone is one base away. J is TRBJ2-6 and V is TRBV12-3 or TRBV12-4; D might be TRBD2 (6 bases). This CDR3 region has 15 residues. Here the CDR3 reads CACSSGVAGANVLTF. CDR3 nucleotide sequence: TGTGCCTGCAGTTCGGGGGTCGCTGGGGCCAACGTCCTGACTTTC.

This clonotype has only a few counts. V is TRBV15 and J is TRBJ2-6; D is uncertain. The V and J ends lost 1 base and 4 bases respectively, with 8 bases between them. The length of the CDR3 is 15 residues. Germline loops: CDR1 LNHNV, CDR2 YYDKDF (reference sequence). CDR3 amino acids: CATSRGGQGANVLTF. The CDR3 region has the DNA TGTGCCACCAGCAGAGGTGGGCAAGGGGCCAACGTCCTGACTTTC.

Worth noting for this clonotype: A much larger clone differs by one base, so this may be a read error. This chain connects TRBV28 to TRBJ2-7; D not resolved. The CDR3 sequence is 13 residues long. Germline CDR1 reads MDHEN; CDR2 reads SYDVKM. CDR3 region: CVSSFQNLVEQYF. CDR3 DNA sequence: TGTGTCAGCAGTTTCCAGAATCTTGTCGAGCAGTACTTC.

The chain is built from TRBV7-2 and TRBJ2-1, with D unclear. Trimming removed 7 bases from V and 4 bases from J, with 14 bases in between. This CDR3 is 14 amino acids long. The germline gives CDR1 SGHTA, CDR2 FQGNSA. The CDR3 nucleotides are TGTGCCAGCACCCTCGACACTTCTTACAATGAGCAGTTCTTC. Translation gives CASTLDTSYNEQFF.

This clonotype was recorded once. The chain is built from TRBV28 and TRBJ1-5; D not resolved. V was pared by 7 bases and J by 0 bases, with 13 bases between. The CDR3 spans 15 residues. Germline-derived CDR1 and CDR2 are MDHEN and SYDVKM. The CDR3 DNA follows: TGTGCCAGCACCCCCGAAGGGCTTAGCAATCAGCCCCAGCATTTT. This sequence encodes CASTPEGLSNQPQHF.

J is TRBJ2-5 and V is TRBV12-3 or TRBV12-4; D unresolved. CDR3 size: 12 residues. V gave up 4 bases and J gave up 11 bases, with 14 bases separating them. Here the CDR3 DNA reads TGTGCCAGCAGTTCAAGAGCAGCGATGCAGTACTTC. Residues: CASSSRAAMQYF.

The rearrangement joins TRBV7-8 to TRBJ2-5, with 10 positions matching TRBD1. After removal of 4 bases from V and 4 bases from J, the junction contained 9 bases not matched to a gene. Germline V CDR1 and CDR2: SGHVS, FQNEAQ. The CDR3 length is 16 residues. The CDR3 DNA is TGTGCCAGCAGCTGGACAAGACAGGGGGCGGGAGAGACCCAGTACTTC. This codes for CASSWTRQGAGETQYF.

On this clonotype itself: This may come from a read error, since a much larger clone is one base off. This chain joins TRBV3-1 and TRBJ1-6; perhaps TRBD1 as D (6 bases). CDR3 length: 15 residues. V shed 1 base and J shed 9 bases, with 13 bases lying between them. Germline V gene lookup returns CDR1 LGHDT and CDR2 YNNKEL (reference sequence). The CDR3 coding sequence is TGTGCCAGCAGCCAAGCAGGACAGCCGCCTTCACCCCTCCACTTT. Its protein is CASSQAGQPPSPLHF.

Worth noting for this clonotype: This sequence may be a read error, since a much larger clone differs from it by one base. The rearrangement uses TRBV29-1 and TRBJ2-7; D is perhaps TRBD1 (6 bases). V was cut by 6 bases and J by 7 bases, with 19 bases left in between. There are 13 residues in the CDR3. Germline CDR1 reads SQVTM; CDR2 reads ANQGSEA. CDR3 loop: CSVRLGAYNEQYF. The CDR3, as DNA: TGCAGCGTCAGGTTGGGGGCCTACAATGAGCAGTACTTC.

About this clonotype: A much more abundant neighbour one base away suggests this may be a read error. The chain links TRBV19 to TRBJ2-1; possible D gene TRBD1, 5 bases. Trimming left V 10 bases short and J 1 base short, with 14 bases between. Germline V gives CDR1 LNHDA, CDR2 SQIVND (reference sequence). The CDR3 has 14 residues. CDR3 loop: CANKAGPSYNEQFF. The CDR3 nucleotides are TGTGCCAATAAGGCAGGGCCTTCCTACAATGAGCAGTTCTTC.

Turning to this clonotype: Given the absence of the conserved phenylalanine or tryptophan at the CDR3 end, a read error is likely. The CDR3 loop is CASSPVGFQETQYV. The DNA of the CDR3 is TGTGCCAGCAGTCCGGTCGGGTTCCAAGAGACCCAGTACGTC. The genes are TRBV28 and TRBJ2-5, with D unresolved. The CDR3 is 14 residues long. V lost 5 bases, J lost 1 base, and 11 bases lay in between. Germline V gives CDR1 MDHEN, CDR2 SYDVKM.

This clonotype was observed a few times. The chain couples TRBV24-1 to TRBJ1-1, with no clear D. Between the trimmed V and J ends, which lost 2 bases and 1 base, there was a span of 4 bases. CDR1 is KGHDR, CDR2 SFDVKD, per germline. The CDR3 is made up of 13 amino acids. CDR3 residues: CATSDYPNTEAFF. The CDR3 DNA sequence: TGTGCCACCAGTGATTACCCGAACACTGAAGCTTTCTTT.

There are many counts of this clonotype. The chain joins TRBV28 to TRBJ1-2, with 8 bases matching TRBD1. V lost 9 bases, J lost 5 bases, and 11 bases stayed unmatched. CDR3 size: 14 residues. Per the germline V gene, CDR1 is MDHEN and CDR2 is SYDVKM. CDR3 in amino acids: CASSTGGDRYGYTF. The CDR3 coding sequence is TGTGCCAGTTCTACAGGGGGGGATCGGTATGGCTACACCTTC.

A few counts support this clonotype. The CDR3 DNA follows: TGCAGTGCGACCTTAGACAGGGGAGAGCAGTACTTC. Protein product: CSATLDRGEQYF. The rearrangement uses TRBV20-1 and TRBJ2-7, with 8 bases that match TRBD1. The CDR3 extends over 12 amino acids. With 6 bases clipped from V and 7 bases from J, the junction kept 8 bases outside the gene matches. Germline CDR1 and CDR2: DFQATT and SNEGSKA (reference sequence).

In this sample, this clonotype turned up many times. The V gene is TRBV2, the J gene TRBJ2-3; D is unclear. The CDR3 runs 14 residues. Trimming took off 5 bases at V and 9 bases at J, with 18 bases between the two ends. Germline values: CDR1 SNHLY, CDR2 FYNNEI. CDR3 in amino acids: CASSKTSTERTQYF. The CDR3 coding sequence is TGTGCCAGCAGTAAGACGAGCACGGAGAGAACGCAGTATTTT.

This clonotype was counted ten times or more. This chain links TRBV11-3 with TRBJ1-1; D unresolved. In germline, CDR1 is SGHNT, CDR2 YENEEA. Deletions cut 0 bases from V and 2 bases from J, with 16 bases between. This CDR3 spans 17 amino acids. CDR3 amino acids: CASSLEEGGTPNTEAFF. DNA for the CDR3: TGTGCCAGCAGCTTAGAAGAGGGTGGTACACCTAACACTGAAGCTTTCTTT.

The V gene is TRBV7-6, the J gene TRBJ2-1; 8 positions agree with TRBD2. The CDR3 extends over 18 amino acids. The V and J ends lost 5 bases and 5 bases, in that order; junction bases with no gene match: 17. Germline V gene sequence: CDR1 SGHVS, CDR2 FNYEAQ. The CDR3 sequence: CASSHLRVGGGTNNEQFF. The CDR3 DNA follows: TGTGCCAGCAGCCATCTTAGGGTGGGCGGGGGGACCAACAATGAGCAGTTCTTC.

V gene TRBV2 combines with J gene TRBJ1-2, with a weak D call TRBD1 (5 bases). Germline-derived CDR1 and CDR2 are SNHLY and FYNNEI. V was cut by 6 bases and J by 1 base, with 12 bases left in between. The CDR3 sequence is 14 residues long. CDR3 in amino acids: CASREGTFNYGYTF. The CDR3 DNA reads as TGTGCCAGCAGGGAGGGGACCTTTAACTATGGCTACACCTTC.

The chain uses TRBV7-8 and TRBJ2-3; the D gene could be TRBD1 or TRBD2 (6 bases each). Trimming shortened V by 0 bases and J by 3 bases, and 13 bases separated the two germline ends. CDR3 size: 16 residues. CDR1 SGHVS and CDR2 FQNEAQ come from the germline V gene. The CDR3 region is CASSLALGGLTDTQYF. CDR3 sequence (DNA): TGTGCCAGCAGCTTAGCATTGGGGGGCCTAACAGATACGCAGTATTTT.

Points on this clonotype: One end of the junction does not line up with germline, which may come from a read error. This chain connects TRBV12-3 or TRBV12-4 to TRBJ2-6; possibly TRBD1 for D (6 bases). This CDR3 comprises 15 residues. CDR3 loop: CASNVRGSGANVLTF. CDR3 sequence (DNA): TGTGCCAGCAACGTAAGGGGGTCTGGCGCCAACGTCCTGACTTTC.

The V gene is TRBV20-1, the J gene TRBJ2-7; possible D gene TRBD1, 5 bases. From germline, CDR1 is DFQATT and CDR2 SNEGSKA (reference sequence). The CDR3 totals 13 residues. CDR3: CILDRNGYNEQYF. DNA of the CDR3: TGCATCCTTGACAGAAACGGATACAATGAGCAGTACTTC.

This clonotype was recorded once. The rearrangement links TRBV7-6 to TRBJ2-1; D not certain. The J call could be wrong; TRBJ2-7 is a better fit for the DNA end. The CDR3 runs 14 residues. Germline assignment: CDR1 SGHVS and CDR2 FNYEAQ. The CDR3 bases are TGTGCCAGCAGCTTGGATGGATACCTTTTAGAGCAGTACTTC. This codes for CASSLDGYLLEQYF.

This clonotype was seen many times. The gene calls are TRBV5-1 and TRBJ1-2; no definite D call. V lost 0 bases and J lost 6, with 6 bases in between. The CDR3 is made up of 12 amino acids. Germline CDR1 and CDR2: SGHRS and YFSETQ. CDR3 coding DNA: TGCGCCAGCAGCTTGGCCCGGGATGGCTACACCTTC. Amino acid sequence: CASSLARDGYTF.

CDR3 nucleotides: TGCAGTGCTAGAGATCCCTCCGAAGCGGGGTTCTACGAGCAGTACTTC. Translated, it gives CSARDPSEAGFYEQYF. This chain uses TRBV20-1 with TRBJ2-7; 7 bases are a match to TRBD2. The germline CDR1 and CDR2 sequences are DFQATT and SNEGSKA (reference sequence). Losses at the gene ends were 0 bases for V and 3 bases for J; bases not matched to a gene: 11. CDR3 length equals 16 residues.

This clonotype came up once. One end of the junction varies from germline; a read error may be responsible. The CDR3, as DNA: TGTGCCGGCAGTGGGTTTGGGCGGGATAATGAAAAACTGTTTTTT. Translation gives CAGSGFGRDNEKLFF. V is TRBV28 and J is TRBJ1-4; D is uncertain. The CDR3 covers 15 residues. Per the germline V gene, CDR1 is MDHEN and CDR2 is SYDVKM.